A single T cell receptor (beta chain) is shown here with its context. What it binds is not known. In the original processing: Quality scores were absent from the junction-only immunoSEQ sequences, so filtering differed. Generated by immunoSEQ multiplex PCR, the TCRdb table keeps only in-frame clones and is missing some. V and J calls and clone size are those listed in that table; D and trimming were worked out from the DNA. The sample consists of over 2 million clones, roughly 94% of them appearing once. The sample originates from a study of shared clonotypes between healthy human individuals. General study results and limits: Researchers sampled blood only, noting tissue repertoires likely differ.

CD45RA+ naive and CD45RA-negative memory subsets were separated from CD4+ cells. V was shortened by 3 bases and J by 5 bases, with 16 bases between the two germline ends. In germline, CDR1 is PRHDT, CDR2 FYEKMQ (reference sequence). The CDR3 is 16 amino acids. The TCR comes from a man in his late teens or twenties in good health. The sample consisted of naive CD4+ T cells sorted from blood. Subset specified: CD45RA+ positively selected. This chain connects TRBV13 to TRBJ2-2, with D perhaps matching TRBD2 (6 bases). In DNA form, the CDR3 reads TGTGCCAGCAGCTTCACGAGACTAGGAGATACCGGGGAGCTGTTTTTT. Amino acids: CASSFTRLGDTGELFF.